The 26 T cell receptor beta chains below all came from one sample that was sequenced in a study of blood T cell repertoires in COVID-19. Only in-frame clones appear in the TCRdb table, and some are missing; sequencing was by immunoSEQ multiplex PCR. The data contain about 150,000 clones, 85% to 90% of them seen just once; the ten biggest clones take up 15%. The sequenced material came from peripheral blood. The receptors come from a woman in her forties with acute or convalescent COVID-19.

Comment on this clone: The limits of the CDR3 on the DNA are not certain, so only TCRdb's listed CDR3 is given. This sequence joins TRBV6-1 and TRBJ2-7; the D call of TRBD2 is as the table states it, not checked on the DNA. The CDR3 has 14 residues if both end residues are counted. Germline CDR1 reads MNHNS; CDR2 reads SASEGT. The CDR3 sequence: CASSEVAGGTPSYF.

This clone showed up just a few times. The chain employs TRBV3-1 (or the pseudogene TRBV3-2) and TRBJ1-5; D perhaps matches TRBD1 (5 bases). The CDR3 length is 15 residues. V was shortened by 2 bases and J by 2 bases, with 10 bases between the two germline ends. CDR1 LGHDT and CDR2 YNNKEL come from the germline V gene (reference sequence). The CDR3 loop is CASSQTLRGNQPQHF. CDR3 bases: TGTGCCAGCAGCCAAACACTCAGGGGCAATCAGCCCCAGCATTTT.

The genes are TRBV30 and TRBJ2-1; 7 positions agree with TRBD2. Germline values: CDR1 GTSNPN, CDR2 SVGIG (reference sequence). With 8 bases clipped from V and 7 bases from J, the junction kept 17 bases outside the gene matches. The CDR3 has 15 amino acids. The CDR3: CAGGAGARISNEQFF. The CDR3 DNA is TGTGCCGGCGGGGCGGGAGCCAGAATTTCTAATGAGCAGTTCTTC.

J is TRBJ2-7 and V is TRBV5-4; 7 nucleotides align to TRBD1. V was clipped by 2 bases and J by 3 bases; unmatched bases: 8. The CDR3 is 15 amino acids. The germline V gene has CDR1 SGHNT and CDR2 YYREEE (reference sequence). The CDR3 sequence: CASSFYRGSSYEQYF. The CDR3 DNA reads as TGTGCCAGCAGCTTCTACAGGGGTAGTAGCTACGAGCAGTACTTC. The variable domain in full, completed from reference TRBV5-4 and TRBJ2-7, reads ETGVTQSPTHLIKTRGQQVTLRCSSQSGHNTVSWYQQALGQGPQFIFQYYREEENGRGNFPPRFSGLQFPNYSSELNVNALELDDSALYLCASSFYRGSSYEQYFGPGTRLTVT.

V gene TRBV19 combines with J gene TRBJ2-1, with 13 bases aligning to TRBD2. CDR3 length: 17 residues. Trimming removed 5 bases from V and 4 bases from J; junction bases left unmatched: 8. From germline, CDR1 is LNHDA and CDR2 SQIVND (reference sequence). CDR3 amino acids: CASSPPGLAGIYNEQFF. The CDR3 DNA reads TGTGCCAGTAGTCCACCGGGACTAGCGGGGATTTACAATGAGCAGTTCTTC.

The J gene is TRBJ2-3, the V gene TRBV11-3; D may be TRBD2 (5 bases). Trimming took off 1 base at V and 4 bases at J, with 12 bases between the two ends. From germline, CDR1 is SGHNT and CDR2 YENEEA. There are 15 residues in the CDR3. Here the CDR3 DNA reads TGTGCCAGCAGCTTAGGGAGGTTGGGATCAGATACGCAGTATTTT. This translates into CASSLGRLGSDTQYF.

This chain joins TRBV6-5 and TRBJ2-7; 7 positions agree with TRBD1. CDR3 length: 14 residues. With V trimmed by 5 bases and J by 1 base, 5 bases remained unmatched. Germline V gene lookup returns CDR1 MNHEY and CDR2 SVGAGI. The DNA of the CDR3 is TGTGCCAGCAGTCCTGGGACAGATTCCTACGAGCAGTACTTC. This encodes CASSPGTDSYEQYF.

A single count supports this clone. The chain is built from TRBV13 and TRBJ2-7, with 8 bases matching TRBD1. Germline V gene lookup returns CDR1 PRHDT and CDR2 FYEKMQ (reference sequence). There are 15 residues in the CDR3. J gave up 2 bases and V 5 bases, and 8 bases lay outside the gene matches. CDR3 in DNA: TGTGCCAGCAGCCCCGGACAGGGCCAACCCTACGAGCAGTACTTC. Translating gives CASSPGQGQPYEQYF.

The gene calls are TRBV5-1 and TRBJ2-3; 7 bases align to TRBD2. CDR1 SGHRS and CDR2 YFSETQ come from the germline V gene. The CDR3 has 17 residues. V shed 0 bases, J shed 5 bases, and the junction held 12 bases outside the gene matches. The CDR3 region has the DNA TGCGCCAGCAGCTTGGAGGTTGTGGGGGGGTCAAGAGATACGCAGTATTTT. Amino acid sequence: CASSLEVVGGSRDTQYF.

This chain uses TRBV19 with TRBJ2-5; 8 bases line up with TRBD1. This CDR3 has 13 residues. With V trimmed by 11 bases and J by 4 bases, 9 bases remained unmatched. Per germline, CDR1 LNHDA and CDR2 SQIVND (reference sequence). For the CDR3, the DNA is TGTGCCTCAGGGGGCAGGGATGTAGAGACCCAGTACTTC. Translation: CASGGRDVETQYF.

This clone was picked up one time. The chain links TRBV29-1 to TRBJ1-1, with TRBD1 as a possible D gene (5 bases). Trimming shortened V by 3 bases and J by 10 bases, and 18 bases separated the two germline ends. CDR3 length equals 13 residues. Germline V gives CDR1 SQVTM, CDR2 ANQGSEA. CDR3 sequence: CSVENSGTAAAFF. The CDR3 DNA follows: TGCAGCGTTGAGAATTCCGGGACTGCCGCAGCTTTCTTT.

This clone was observed once. The chain joins TRBV5-1 to TRBJ2-7, with TRBD2 matching 13 bases. Looked up from germline, CDR1 is SGHRS and CDR2 is YFSETQ. J lost 3 bases, V lost 5 bases, and 8 bases had no gene match. This CDR3 has 16 amino acids. CDR3 DNA: TGCGCCAGCAGACTCGGGACTAGCGGGAAGATCTACGAGCAGTACTTC. Its translation is CASRLGTSGKIYEQYF.

The genes are TRBV2 and TRBJ2-7; D is undetermined. The germline CDR1 and CDR2 sequences are SNHLY and FYNNEI. This CDR3 contains 18 residues. The V and J ends lost 5 bases and 6 bases respectively, with 29 bases between them. The CDR3 region is CASSPNLLRQARSGEQYF. In nucleotides, the CDR3 is TGTGCCAGCAGTCCTAACCTCCTAAGGCAAGCCCGTTCGGGCGAGCAGTACTTC.

J is TRBJ2-3 and V is TRBV7-9, with TRBD2 matching over 15 bases. The CDR3 runs to 16 residues. The ends lost 4 bases at V and 4 bases at J; junction bases unmatched: 3. Germline CDR1 SEHNR, CDR2 FQNEAQ (reference sequence). The CDR3 DNA sequence: TGTGCCAGCAGCTGGACTAGCGGGAGGGCCTCAGATACGCAGTATTTT. Translated, it gives CASSWTSGRASDTQYF.

The chain carries TRBV6-1 and TRBJ2-4; 11 bases match TRBD2. The trim removed 3 bases at V and 7 bases at J, leaving 5 bases unmatched. Germline lookup yields CDR1 MNHNS and CDR2 SASEGT. The CDR3 is made up of 15 amino acids. CDR3 sequence (DNA): TGTGCCAGCAGTGATTATAGCGGGGGGGCCAACATTCAGTACTTC. Amino acids: CASSDYSGGANIQYF.

The rearrangement joins TRBV5-1 to TRBJ1-2; no clear D. CDR1 and CDR2 (germline): SGHRS, YFSETQ. This CDR3 is built from 15 residues. V lost 0 bases to trimming and J lost 4 bases, with 13 bases between them. The chain's CDR3 is CASSLDLRNSYGYTF. The CDR3 DNA reads TGCGCCAGCAGCTTGGACCTCAGGAATAGCTATGGCTACACCTTC.

The chain carries TRBV7-6 and TRBJ2-4, with 7 bases fitting TRBD1. V lost 5 bases, J lost 2 bases, and 15 bases stayed unmatched. The CDR3 sequence is 18 residues long. In germline, CDR1 is SGHVS, CDR2 FNYEAQ. The CDR3 coding sequence is TGTGCCAGCAGCCACTACCGAACAGGGGTCGCGACCAAAAACATTCAGTACTTC. This translates into CASSHYRTGVATKNIQYF.

In DNA form, the CDR3 reads TGTGCCAGCAGCCTTACTTGGACAGGCCCCAATGAAAAACTGTTTTTT. Amino acids: CASSLTWTGPNEKLFF. The rearrangement joins TRBV11-3 to TRBJ1-4; 7 bases are shared with TRBD1. V was pared by 5 bases and J by 5 bases, with 11 bases of the junction left unmatched. The CDR3 covers 16 residues. Germline V CDR1 and CDR2: SGHNT, YENEEA.

The rearrangement joins TRBV18 to TRBJ1-6; D is uncertain. V lost 1 base, J lost 9 bases, and 16 bases lay in between. CDR3 size: 16 residues. In germline, CDR1 is KGHSH, CDR2 LQKENI. CDR3 sequence reads: CASSPRTPNGGSPLHF. Here the CDR3 DNA reads TGTGCCAGCTCACCACGGACTCCCAACGGTGGTTCACCCCTCCACTTT.

The J gene is TRBJ2-7, the V gene TRBV11-3, with 7 bases aligning to TRBD1. The germline V gene encodes CDR1 SGHNT and CDR2 YENEEA. This CDR3 comprises 14 residues. J lost 6 bases, V lost 5 bases, and 10 bases had no gene match. CDR3 in amino acids: CASSPGTGVGEQYF. The CDR3 DNA follows: TGTGCCAGCAGCCCCGGTACAGGGGTAGGCGAGCAGTACTTC.

This chain's CDR3 is CASSLRSSYEQYF. DNA of the CDR3: TGTGCCAGCAGCTTGAGGTCCTCCTACGAGCAGTACTTC. The chain employs TRBV3-1 (or the pseudogene TRBV3-2) and TRBJ2-7; D uncertain. The length of the CDR3 is 13 residues. Germline values: CDR1 LGHDT, CDR2 YNNKEL (reference sequence). Deletions cut 5 bases from V and 0 bases from J, with 8 bases between.

J is TRBJ2-7 and V is TRBV30; a possible D gene is TRBD2 (6 bases). This CDR3 region has 13 residues. Trimming shortened V by 0 bases and J by 2 bases, and 8 bases separated the two germline ends. From germline, CDR1 is GTSNPN and CDR2 SVGIG (reference sequence). For the CDR3, the DNA is TGTGCCTGGAGTGTTGGAGGGACCTACGAGCAGTACTTC. This translates into CAWSVGGTYEQYF. Combining the CDR3 with reference TRBV30 and TRBJ2-7 gives the whole variable domain SQTIHQWPATLVQPVGSPLSLECTVEGTSNPNLYWYRQAAGRGLQLLFYSVGIGQISSEVPQNLSASRPQDRQFILSSKKLLLSDSGFYLCAWSVGGTYEQYFGPGTRLTVT.

The chain links TRBV5-6 to TRBJ1-1; D is uncertain. The CDR3 has 9 amino acids. The V gene's germline CDR1 is SGHDT and CDR2 YYEEEE. The V and J ends lost 9 bases and 11 bases respectively, with 11 bases between them. The CDR3 region is CAIRGSAFF. CDR3 in DNA: TGTGCCATCCGCGGATCCGCTTTCTTT. Full variable domain (outside the CDR3, taken from reference TRBV5-6 and TRBJ1-1): DAGVTQSPTHLIKTRGQQVTLRCSPKSGHDTVSWYQQALGQGPQFIFQYYEEEERQRGNFPDRFSGHQFPNYSSELNVNALLLGDSALYLCAIRGSAFFGQGTRLTVV.

This clone appeared once. The chain uses TRBV27 and TRBJ2-7; a possible D gene is TRBD1 (5 bases). The CDR3 is 13 amino acids. Between the trimmed V and J ends, which lost 4 bases and 2 bases, there was a span of 9 bases. CDR1 and CDR2 (germline): MNHEY, SMNVEV (reference sequence). The DNA for the CDR3 is TGTGCCAGCAGTTACAGGTCCACCTACGAGCAGTACTTC. Translated: CASSYRSTYEQYF.

J is TRBJ2-7 and V is TRBV7-6, with 7 bases matching TRBD2. Germline trimming cut 1 base from V and 1 base from J; bases unmatched to any gene: 4. Per germline, CDR1 SGHVS and CDR2 FNYEAQ. The CDR3 has 15 residues. CDR3: CASSLGGGDSYEQYF. The CDR3 DNA sequence: TGTGCCAGCAGCTTAGGGGGGGGTGATTCCTACGAGCAGTACTTC.

This chain connects TRBV2 to TRBJ2-5, with TRBD1 as a possible D gene (6 bases). This CDR3 has 11 amino acids. Germline-derived CDR1 and CDR2 are SNHLY and FYNNEI. The DNA of the CDR3 is TGTGGCTACAGGGTTCAAGAGACCCAGTACTTC. Translation: CGYRVQETQYF.